The 3 T cell receptor beta chains below all came from one sample that was sequenced in a study of graft-versus-host responses after intestinal transplantation. Only in-frame clones appear in the TCRdb table, and some are missing; sequencing was by immunoSEQ multiplex PCR. This sample has about 25,000 clones; around 94% occur once, and the top ten carry approximately 0.82%. The sample in question was PBMCs, obtained roughly 29 days after intestinal transplant. The source of these receptors is a human patient who received an intestinal transplant, so some T cells may come from the graft donor.

V and J are TRBV5-6 and TRBJ1-5; maybe TRBD1 (5 bases). CDR1 and CDR2 from the germline V gene are SGHDT and YYEEEE. V gave up 4 bases and J gave up 0 bases, with 8 bases separating them. CDR3 length: 14 amino acids. CDR3 protein: CASSRTGSNQPQHF. The CDR3 DNA follows: TGTGCCAGCAGCCGTACAGGTAGCAATCAGCCCCAGCATTTT.

This chain joins TRBV30 and TRBJ2-7; TRBD2 is a possible D gene (6 bases). From germline, CDR1 is GTSNPN and CDR2 SVGIG (reference sequence). This CDR3 contains 13 residues. Deletions cut 5 bases from V and 0 bases from J, with 11 bases between. This CDR3 reads CAWGGTFSYEQYF. CDR3 DNA sequence: TGTGCCTGGGGGGGGACGTTCTCCTACGAGCAGTACTTC. The variable domain in full, with the rest retrieved from reference TRBV30 and TRBJ2-7, is SQTIHQWPATLVQPVGSPLSLECTVEGTSNPNLYWYRQAAGRGLQLLFYSVGIGQISSEVPQNLSASRPQDRQFILSSKKLLLSDSGFYLCAWGGTFSYEQYFGPGTRLTVT.

This clone was detected once. The chain carries TRBV4-3 and TRBJ2-7; D remains ambiguous. The V end was cut by 0 bases, the J end by 5 bases, with 11 bases between. CDR1 LGHNA and CDR2 YSLEER come from the germline V gene. The CDR3 sequence is 14 residues long. CDR3 amino acids: CASSQDTGLDEQYF. DNA for the CDR3: TGCGCCAGCAGCCAAGATACGGGTCTGGACGAGCAGTACTTC.